These 10 T cell receptor beta chains share one sample of origin, sequenced in a study of shared clonotypes between healthy human individuals. The naive CD8 subset, CD45RO-negative cells positively selected for CCR7, excluded terminally differentiated effector memory CD45RA+ cells. Generated by immunoSEQ multiplex PCR, the TCRdb table keeps only in-frame clones and is missing some. This sample has roughly 570,000 clones, with roughly 98% found just once. The specimen sequenced was naive CD8+ T cells sorted from blood. The origin of the receptors is a man aged 30-40 years in good health.

In this sample, this clone turned up once. The chain links TRBV5-1 to TRBJ2-1, with D possibly called TRBD1 or TRBD2 (5 bases each). V was pared by 0 bases and J by 0 bases, with 7 bases between. The CDR3 length is 15 residues. Germline loops: CDR1 SGHRS, CDR2 YFSETQ. The CDR3 loop is CASSLGGTSYNEQFF. Here the CDR3 DNA reads TGCGCCAGCAGCTTGGGGGGGACCTCCTACAATGAGCAGTTCTTC.

This clone was recorded only once. The chain recombines TRBV4-3 with TRBJ2-1; no clear D. Trimming stripped 4 bases from V and 10 bases from J, with 14 bases between. The length of the CDR3 is 13 residues. Germline V gene lookup returns CDR1 LGHNA and CDR2 YSLEER. The CDR3, as DNA: TGCGCCAGCAGCCTAAAGGGTTCATTGGAGCAGTTCTTC. Its protein product is CASSLKGSLEQFF.

The chain couples TRBV7-9 to TRBJ1-1; no firm D call. Trimming took off 5 bases at V and 1 base at J, with 17 bases between the two ends. Germline V gene data show CDR1 as SEHNR and CDR2 as FQNEAQ (reference sequence). This CDR3 is built from 16 residues. The CDR3 DNA reads as TGTGCCAGCAGCCCCCGTGATGGAGCAAGGAACACTGAAGCTTTCTTT. Amino acid sequence: CASSPRDGARNTEAFF.

This chain links TRBV28 with TRBJ2-5; D is unresolved. V lost 7 bases and J lost 0, with 15 bases in between. CDR3 length: 15 residues. Germline CDR1 and CDR2: MDHEN and SYDVKM. The CDR3 spells CASTRTDVHQETQYF. The CDR3, as DNA: TGTGCCAGCACCCGGACGGACGTGCACCAAGAGACCCAGTACTTC.

Concerning this clone itself: Other nucleotide sequences from this sample produce the same CDR3. The chain joins TRBV4-1 to TRBJ1-1, with TRBD1 as a possible D gene (5 bases). V lost 0 bases, J lost 1 base, and 6 bases lay in between. The CDR3 runs to 14 residues. CDR1 and CDR2 (germline): MGHRA, YSYEKL. The CDR3 spells CASSQEGENTEAFF. The CDR3 DNA reads as TGCGCCAGCAGCCAAGAAGGGGAGAACACTGAAGCTTTCTTT.

The sample holds a few counts of this clone. Other DNA sequences in the same sample also yield this CDR3. V and J are TRBV7-9 and TRBJ2-7; D is unresolved. V was clipped by 4 bases and J by 3 bases, with 4 bases between them. CDR1 and CDR2 from the germline V gene are SEHNR and FQNEAQ (reference sequence). This CDR3 is built from 11 residues. CDR3 coding DNA: TGTGCCAGCAGCTCGAACTACGAGCAGTACTTC. It is translated as CASSSNYEQYF.

CDR3: CASSPDRNTGELFF. The DNA of the CDR3 is TGTGCCAGCAGCCCCGACAGGAACACCGGGGAGCTGTTTTTT. J is TRBJ2-2 and V is TRBV28; TRBD1 might be the D (5 bases). V was trimmed by 6 bases and J by 1 base, leaving 9 bases between them. The CDR3 length is 14 residues. CDR1 is MDHEN and CDR2 is SYDVKM in the germline V gene.

The chain links TRBV18 to TRBJ1-5, with 8 bases matching TRBD1. Trimming removed 5 bases from V and 9 bases from J; junction bases left unmatched: 9. The CDR3 totals 14 residues. The germline V gene has CDR1 KGHSH and CDR2 LQKENI. CDR3 bases: TGTGCCAGCTCATCGCAACAGGGGGAAAGGCCCCAGCATTTT. This codes for CASSSQQGERPQHF.

The chain links TRBV9 to TRBJ2-5; 8 bases match TRBD2. This CDR3 comprises 14 residues. V dropped 0 bases and J dropped 5; count of bases not matched to a gene: 3. The germline gives CDR1 SGDLS, CDR2 YYNGEE. CDR3 coding DNA: TGTGCCAGCAGCGTAGATGGGACTAGTGAGACCCAGTACTTC. This sequence encodes CASSVDGTSETQYF.

The chain links TRBV13 to TRBJ1-1, with 9 bases that match TRBD1. The V and J ends lost 5 bases and 7 bases, in that order; junction bases with no gene match: 5. The germline V gene has CDR1 PRHDT and CDR2 FYEKMQ (reference sequence). CDR3 length: 13 amino acids. The CDR3 reads CASSPQGANEAFF. CDR3 nucleotide sequence: TGTGCCAGCAGCCCACAGGGGGCGAATGAAGCTTTCTTT.